These T cell receptor beta chains were read from a single sample in a study of control samples from healthy donors and cancer patients. Assay used: immunoSEQ multiplex PCR; TCRdb lists only in-frame clones, some missing. The sample holds 50,000 to 75,000 clones, 70% to 90% seen once. Sample: blood. The receptors originated from a middle-aged man in good health. Both conserved end residues are part of each CDR3.

j_call | v_call | cdr3_aa
TRBJ2-7 | TRBV1 | CTSSQEVRGGIEQYF
TRBJ1-2 | TRBV7-9 | CASSLAPEQAHYGYTF
TRBJ2-3 | TRBV7-3 | CASSFHREDTQYF
TRBJ2-1 | TRBV7-2 | CASSGGLAVYNEQFF
TRBJ1-2 | TRBV30 | CAWSRSGQPREGYTF
TRBJ2-3 | TRBV19 | CASKSPGSTDTQYF
TRBJ2-3 | TRBV5-6 | CASSLNRRTDTQYF
TRBJ2-3 | TRBV7-2 | CASSISGGFADTQYF
TRBJ2-3 | TRBV29-1 | CSALGSGNTDTQYF
TRBJ1-1 | TRBV5-1 | CASSLSHKDTEAFF
TRBJ1-1 | TRBV4-1 | CASTRSEATSRAKMNTEAFF
TRBJ1-1 | TRBV24-1 | CATSETGSTEAFF
TRBJ1-4 | TRBV14 | CASSQDLDGKLFF
TRBJ1-4 | TRBV30 | CAWSGGKLFF
TRBJ2-7 | TRBV19 | CASSIYIGYEQYF
TRBJ1-2 | TRBV6-2/TRBV6-3 | CASSHNDRGLRYGYTF
TRBJ2-2 | TRBV7-2 | CASSPGLAPGELFF
TRBJ1-1 | TRBV5-8 | CASSPFKRNTEAFF
TRBJ2-6 | TRBV24-1 | CATSDRPQGPYSGANVLTF
TRBJ1-3 | TRBV30 | CAWSNDRYTSGNTIYF
TRBJ2-5 | TRBV28 | CASGAGGPETQYF
TRBJ2-1 | TRBV9 | CASSVTDRPPMGEQFF
TRBJ1-4 | TRBV19 | CATRTEEKLFF
TRBJ2-7 | TRBV30 | CAWIGAYEQYF
TRBJ1-5 | TRBV6-2/TRBV6-3 | CASSYRPNQPQHF
TRBJ2-7 | TRBV7-3 | CASRCQVSYEQYF
TRBJ2-3 | TRBV5-1 | CASSSQGTDTQYF